This T cell receptor (beta chain) was sequenced in a study of blood T cells in healthy people across ages. Broader study findings: More naive CD4+ cells and higher diversity marked long-lived donors relative to aged donors. Since the PBMCs were unsorted, naive and antigen-experienced cells could not be conclusively compared.

The use of a sample-barcoded 5' primer and a J-beta primer mix characterized a second PCR of roughly 7 to 11 cycles. Each cDNA was tagged by a template-switch adaptor containing 12 random nucleotides. TCRdb ran MiXCR on the 5' RACE reads and lists one entry per CDR3 protein. The sample includes under 1,000,000 distinct CDR3 sequences, about 37% of them seen just once. A word on this clonotype: Its antigen is not identified.

The sequencing input was blood. This sequence originates from a man younger than 35 in good health.

CDR3 residues: CASSQPGVNEQYF. The CDR3 DNA is TGCGCCAGCAGCCAACCAGGGGTGAACGAGCAGTACTTC. The V and J genes are TRBV4-1 and TRBJ2-5, with D perhaps TRBD1 (6 bases). The J call may be in error: the DNA end matches TRBJ2-7 better. Looked up from germline, CDR1 is MGHRA and CDR2 is YSYEKL. The CDR3 sequence is 13 residues long.